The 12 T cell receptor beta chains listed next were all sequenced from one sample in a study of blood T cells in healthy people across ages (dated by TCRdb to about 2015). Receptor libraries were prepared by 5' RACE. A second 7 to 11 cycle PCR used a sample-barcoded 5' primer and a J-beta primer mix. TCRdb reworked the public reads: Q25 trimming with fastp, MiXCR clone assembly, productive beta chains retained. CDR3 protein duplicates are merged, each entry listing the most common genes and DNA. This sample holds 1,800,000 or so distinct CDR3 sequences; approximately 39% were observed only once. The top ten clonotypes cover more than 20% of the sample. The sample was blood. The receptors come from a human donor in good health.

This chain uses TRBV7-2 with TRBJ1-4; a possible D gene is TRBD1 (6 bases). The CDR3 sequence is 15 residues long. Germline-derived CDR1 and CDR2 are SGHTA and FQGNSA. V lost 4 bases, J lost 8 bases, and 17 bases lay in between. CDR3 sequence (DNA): TGTGCCAGCAGCTCCCCGGGACAATCACGGGAAAAACTGTTTTTT. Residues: CASSSPGQSREKLFF.

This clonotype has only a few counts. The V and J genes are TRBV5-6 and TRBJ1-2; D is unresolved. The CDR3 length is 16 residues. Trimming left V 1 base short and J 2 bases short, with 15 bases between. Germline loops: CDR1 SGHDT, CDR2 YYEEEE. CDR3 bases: TGTGCCAGCAGCTTGCTGGAACCGGGTCGCAACTATGGCTACACCTTC. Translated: CASSLLEPGRNYGYTF.

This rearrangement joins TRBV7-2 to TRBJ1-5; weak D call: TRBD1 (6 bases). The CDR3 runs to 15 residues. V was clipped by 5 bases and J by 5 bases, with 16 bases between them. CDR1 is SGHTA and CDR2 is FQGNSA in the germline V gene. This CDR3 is CASSPTLGQHQPQHF. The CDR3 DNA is TGTGCCAGCAGCCCAACCCTCGGACAGCATCAGCCCCAGCATTTT.

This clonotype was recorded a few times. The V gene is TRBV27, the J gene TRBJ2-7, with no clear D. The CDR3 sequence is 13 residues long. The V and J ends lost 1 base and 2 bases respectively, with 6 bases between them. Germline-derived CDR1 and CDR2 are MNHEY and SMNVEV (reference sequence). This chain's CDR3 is CASSLFGAYEQYF. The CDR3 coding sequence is TGTGCCAGCAGTTTATTTGGGGCCTACGAGCAGTACTTC.

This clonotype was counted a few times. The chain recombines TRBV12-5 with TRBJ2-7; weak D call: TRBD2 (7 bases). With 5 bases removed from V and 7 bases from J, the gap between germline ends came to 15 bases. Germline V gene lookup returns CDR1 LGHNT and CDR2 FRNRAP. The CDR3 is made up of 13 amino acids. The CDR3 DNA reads TGTGCTAGTGGTCCCCGGGGGGCGCTGGAGCAGTACTTC. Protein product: CASGPRGALEQYF.

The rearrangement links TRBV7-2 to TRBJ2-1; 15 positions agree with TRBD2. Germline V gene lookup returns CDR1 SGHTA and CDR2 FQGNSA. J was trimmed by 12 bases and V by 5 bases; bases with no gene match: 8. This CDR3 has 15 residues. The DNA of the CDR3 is TGTGCCAGCAGCGCGGGACTAGCGGGGGGTTATGGGCAGTTCTTC. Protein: CASSAGLAGGYGQFF.

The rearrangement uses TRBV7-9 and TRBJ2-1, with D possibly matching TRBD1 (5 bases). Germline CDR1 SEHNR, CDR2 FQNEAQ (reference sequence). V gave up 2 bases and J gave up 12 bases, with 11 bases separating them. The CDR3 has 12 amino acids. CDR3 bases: TGTGCCAGCAGCTTACCCGGACATATGCAGTTCTTC. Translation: CASSLPGHMQFF. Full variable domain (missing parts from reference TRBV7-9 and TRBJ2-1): DTGVSQNPRHKITKRGQNVTFRCDPISEHNRLYWYRQTLGQGPEFLTYFQNEAQLEKSRLLSDRFSAERPKGSFSTLEIQRTEQGDSAMYLCASSLPGHMQFFGPGTRLTVL.

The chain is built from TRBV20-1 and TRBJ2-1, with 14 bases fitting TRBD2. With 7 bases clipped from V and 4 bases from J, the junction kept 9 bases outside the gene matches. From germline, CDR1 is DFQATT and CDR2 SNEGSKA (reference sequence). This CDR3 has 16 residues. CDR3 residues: CSGGLAGASGYNEQFF. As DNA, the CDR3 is TGCAGTGGGGGACTAGCGGGGGCCTCCGGTTACAATGAGCAGTTCTTC.

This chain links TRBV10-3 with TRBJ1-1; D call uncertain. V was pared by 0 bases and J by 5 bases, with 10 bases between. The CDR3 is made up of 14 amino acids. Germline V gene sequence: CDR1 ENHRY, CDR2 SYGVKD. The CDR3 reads CAISESRRGTEAFF. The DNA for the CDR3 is TGTGCCATCAGTGAGTCTCGGCGGGGAACTGAAGCTTTCTTT.

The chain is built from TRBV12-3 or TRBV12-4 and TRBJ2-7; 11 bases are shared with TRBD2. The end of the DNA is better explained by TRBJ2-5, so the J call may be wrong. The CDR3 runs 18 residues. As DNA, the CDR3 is TGTGCCAGCAGTTTTTCCGCGGAACTAGCGGGGGCCTTCGAGACCCAGTACTTC. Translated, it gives CASSFSAELAGAFETQYF.

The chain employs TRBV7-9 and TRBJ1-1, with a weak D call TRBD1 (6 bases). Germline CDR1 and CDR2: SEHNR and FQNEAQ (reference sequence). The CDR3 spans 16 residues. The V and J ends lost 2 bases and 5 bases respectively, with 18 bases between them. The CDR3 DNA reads TGTGCCAGCAGCTTACGGGGGCAGGGCCTGGGGACTGAAGCTTTCTTT. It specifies CASSLRGQGLGTEAFF.

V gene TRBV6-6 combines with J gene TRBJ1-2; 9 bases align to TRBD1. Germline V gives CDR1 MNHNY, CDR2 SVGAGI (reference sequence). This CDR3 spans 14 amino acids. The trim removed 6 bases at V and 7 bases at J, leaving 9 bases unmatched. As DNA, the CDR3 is TGTGCCAGCAGAAAGGACAGGGGTGACTTTGGCTACACCTTC. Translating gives CASRKDRGDFGYTF.